Shown below are 15 T cell receptor beta chains from a single sample sequenced in a study of blood T cell repertoires in COVID-19. Using immunoSEQ multiplex PCR, the repertoire was profiled, and TCRdb retains in-frame clones only, with some absent. The table shows 200,000 to 300,000 clones, with roughly 91% occurring only once. Specimen: peripheral blood. Every receptor here comes from a man aged 25 to 40 with COVID-19, enrolled during active disease.

The V and J genes are TRBV30 and TRBJ1-5, with D uncertain. CDR1 is GTSNPN and CDR2 is SVGIG in the germline V gene (reference sequence). V was trimmed by 2 bases and J by 6 bases, leaving 14 bases between them. This CDR3 comprises 14 residues. The CDR3 here is CAWSTQGLSQPQHF. CDR3 sequence (DNA): TGTGCCTGGAGTACCCAAGGACTGAGTCAGCCCCAGCATTTT.

This sequence joins TRBV15 and TRBJ1-5; D unresolved. Germline loops: CDR1 LNHNV, CDR2 YYDKDF (reference sequence). The CDR3 is made up of 17 amino acids. Deletions cut 7 bases from V and 9 bases from J, with 28 bases between. CDR3 coding DNA: TGTGCCACCATTCACTTTGGGTTGTTTCGCTGTGAGGGGCCCCAGCATTTT. Protein sequence: CATIHFGLFRCEGPQHF.

V and J are TRBV3-1 (or the pseudogene TRBV3-2) and TRBJ2-1, with 9 bases lining up with TRBD2. The CDR3 runs to 19 residues. With 0 bases clipped from V and 0 bases from J, the junction kept 9 bases outside the gene matches. CDR1 is LGHDT and CDR2 is YNNKEL in the germline V gene (reference sequence). This chain's CDR3 is CASSQDQLAGGLSYNEQFF. CDR3 DNA: TGTGCCAGCAGCCAAGATCAACTAGCGGGCGGCCTCTCCTACAATGAGCAGTTCTTC.

The table lists this clone with a count of one. J is TRBJ1-2 and V is TRBV4-1, with 7 bases aligning to TRBD1. The CDR3 totals 13 residues. V shed 4 bases, J shed 8 bases, and the junction held 7 bases outside the gene matches. CDR1 is MGHRA and CDR2 is YSYEKL in the germline V gene. In DNA, the CDR3 is TGCGCCAGCAGCCCAGGAGACAGGGACGGCTACACCTTC. Its translation: CASSPGDRDGYTF.

J is TRBJ1-5 and V is TRBV30, with a possible D match to TRBD1 (6 bases). Germline CDR1 reads GTSNPN; CDR2 reads SVGIG (reference sequence). The CDR3 length is 13 residues. V gave up 5 bases and J gave up 5 bases, with 13 bases separating them. CDR3 DNA sequence: TGTGCCTGGGCAGAAGGGGGACATCAGCCCCAGCATTTT. Translated: CAWAEGGHQPQHF.

In the case of this clone: Different DNA sequences within this sample yield the same CDR3. This sequence joins TRBV24-1 and TRBJ2-1; TRBD1 agrees at 9 bases. There are 14 residues in the CDR3. V trimming: 4 bases; J trimming: 6 bases; junction bases outside the gene matches: 3. Germline loops: CDR1 KGHDR, CDR2 SFDVKD. CDR3 sequence reads: CATSDPGQGNEQFF. The CDR3 DNA follows: TGTGCCACCAGTGACCCGGGACAGGGCAATGAGCAGTTCTTC.

The V and J genes are TRBV5-6 and TRBJ1-5; 9 nucleotides agree with TRBD1. The CDR3 has 16 amino acids. J lost 3 bases, V lost 4 bases, and 8 bases had no gene match. Per the germline V gene, CDR1 is SGHDT and CDR2 is YYEEEE. The DNA of the CDR3 is TGTGCCAGCAGCAGTCGGGGACAGGGACTCAATCAGCCCCAGCATTTT. Translated, it gives CASSSRGQGLNQPQHF.

The chain couples TRBV29-1 to TRBJ1-1, with D uncertain. Trimming cost V 6 bases and J 1 base, with 12 bases left between them. The germline V gene has CDR1 SQVTM and CDR2 ANQGSEA. The CDR3 is 13 residues long. The CDR3 loop is CSVADNGNTEAFF. DNA for the CDR3: TGCAGCGTGGCCGACAACGGGAACACTGAAGCTTTCTTT.

The gene calls are TRBV5-5 and TRBJ2-7; TRBD2 matches at 7 bases. This CDR3 spans 15 amino acids. Germline CDR1 and CDR2: SGHKS and YYEKEE (reference sequence). V lost 3 bases and J lost 0; bases outside the gene matches: 6. CDR3: CASSSGGGPSYEQYF. DNA of the CDR3: TGTGCCAGCAGCTCGGGAGGCGGACCCTCCTACGAGCAGTACTTC.

The chain links TRBV5-6 to TRBJ1-6, with D maybe TRBD1 (5 bases). The CDR3 totals 15 residues. Trimming pared 5 bases from V and 7 bases from J, leaving 16 bases between. Per the germline V gene, CDR1 is SGHDT and CDR2 is YYEEEE. The CDR3 sequence is CASRRSRQPNSPLHF. The CDR3, as DNA: TGTGCCAGCAGACGCTCCCGACAGCCCAATTCACCCCTCCACTTT.

This clone was picked up one time. The chain combines TRBV6-1 with TRBJ1-6; 9 nucleotides match TRBD1. Germline assignment: CDR1 MNHNS and CDR2 SASEGT. J gave up 8 bases and V 4 bases, and 9 bases lay outside the gene matches. The CDR3 is 16 amino acids. The CDR3 nucleotides are TGTGCCAGCAGTGCCCGAATACAGGGGGCTTATTCACCCCTCCACTTT. Amino acids: CASSARIQGAYSPLHF.

The chain joins TRBV7-2 to TRBJ1-2; D unresolved. Germline CDR1 and CDR2: SGHTA and FQGNSA. V was clipped by 5 bases and J by 5 bases, with 15 bases between them. This CDR3 contains 14 residues. This chain's CDR3 is CASSLRGPGYGYTF. For the CDR3, the DNA is TGTGCCAGCAGCCTCAGAGGGCCGGGGTATGGCTACACCTTC.

This chain joins TRBV3-1 (or the pseudogene TRBV3-2) and TRBJ2-7; 11 positions match TRBD1. In germline, CDR1 is LGHDT, CDR2 YNNKEL (reference sequence). The CDR3 runs to 15 residues. The junction had 5 bases not matched to a gene; V was cut back by 4 bases and J by 3 bases. For the CDR3, the DNA is TGTGCCAGCAGCCGAGCGGGACAGGGGGTCTACGAGCAGTACTTC. Amino acid sequence: CASSRAGQGVYEQYF.

The V call is TRBV5-4, the J call TRBJ2-5; D is possibly TRBD2 (6 bases). The CDR3 has 17 residues. CDR1 is SGHNT, CDR2 YYREEE, per germline (reference sequence). Trimming took 0 bases from V and 5 from J, leaving 20 bases between them. CDR3 sequence (DNA): TGTGCCAGCAGCTTGGCTGGTCGGCAACGGGAGCGGGAGACCCAGTACTTC. Its translation is CASSLAGRQRERETQYF.

This clone was recorded once. The rearrangement joins TRBV9 to TRBJ2-2; TRBD1 matches 7 bases. Germline V gene sequence: CDR1 SGDLS, CDR2 YYNGEE. The CDR3 is 15 amino acids. With V trimmed by 4 bases and J by 0 bases, 3 bases remained unmatched. DNA of the CDR3: TGTGCCAGCAGCATAACAGGGGCGAACACCGGGGAGCTGTTTTTT. It translates to CASSITGANTGELFF.